This T cell receptor beta chain was profiled in a study of patients and donors after allogeneic stem cell transplantation. This clonotype was observed a few times. In TCRdb, the RT-PCR reads were re-called with MiXCR into one record per CDR3 protein. The sample carries 800,000 to 1,000,000 distinct CDR3 sequences, over 15% recorded once. The CDR3 contains 16 residues. V lost 4 bases to trimming and J lost 3 bases; unmatched junction nucleotides: 11. Germline CDR1 and CDR2: MGHDK and SYGVNS. The sequencing sample was made of blood, either unsorted or a sorted T cell fraction (not recorded which). The receptor comes from a human donor who was either an allogeneic HSCT recipient or a stem cell or donor lymphocyte infusion donor (not recorded which). It is not recorded whose cells these are; they may come from a transplant donor. The chain uses TRBV25-1 and TRBJ1-2; 7 bases fit TRBD1. CDR3 nucleotides: TGTGCCAGCAGTGGCGCCGGGACAGAGCTTTACTATGGCTACACCTTC. Translating gives CASSGAGTELYYGYTF.